Below, 7 T cell receptor beta chains from the same sample are listed, as sequenced in a study of early T cells in non-severe SARS-CoV-2 infection. In TCRdb, the 5' RACE reads were re-called with MiXCR into one record per CDR3 protein. This sample yields approximately 70,000 distinct CDR3 sequences, of which around an eighth are seen a single time; 2.7% belongs to the top ten. The specimen was whole blood, collected at baseline. The receptors stem from an adult who was a healthcare worker with PCR-confirmed SARS-CoV-2 infection or an uninfected control (not recorded which).

This clonotype has a handful of counts. The chain carries TRBV7-2 and TRBJ2-3, with TRBD2 as a possible D gene (6 bases). Trimming removed 1 base from V and 2 bases from J, with 13 bases in between. CDR1 SGHTA and CDR2 FQGNSA come from the germline V gene. This CDR3 is built from 16 residues. The CDR3 DNA reads as TGTGCCAGCAGCTTAGTTCCGCCGGGACTCACAGATACGCAGTATTTT. It encodes CASSLVPPGLTDTQYF.

The chain couples TRBV13 to TRBJ2-5, with D possibly being TRBD1 or TRBD2 (7 bases each). Trimming took off 5 bases at V and 2 bases at J, with 12 bases between the two ends. CDR1 and CDR2 (germline): PRHDT, FYEKMQ (reference sequence). This CDR3 is built from 14 residues. In DNA form, the CDR3 reads TGTGCCAGCAGCCCCAGGGGGGGTCAAGAGACCCAGTACTTC. Encoded protein: CASSPRGGQETQYF. Looking up the rest from reference TRBV13 and TRBJ2-5 gives the full variable domain: AAGVIQSPRHLIKEKRETATLKCYPIPRHDTVYWYQQGPGQDPQFLISFYEKMQSDKGSIPDRFSAQQFSDYHSELNMSSLELGDSALYFCASSPRGGQETQYFGPGTRLLVL.

This clonotype was counted many times. The genes are TRBV4-1 and TRBJ2-7; TRBD1 is a possible D gene (5 bases). V was shortened by 1 base and J by 3 bases, with 10 bases between the two germline ends. In germline, CDR1 is MGHRA, CDR2 YSYEKL. The CDR3 length is 14 residues. CDR3 sequence (DNA): TGCGCCAGCAGCCAAGCCGACAGAAACTACGAGCAGTACTTC. As protein: CASSQADRNYEQYF.

This clonotype was counted only a few times. The chain recombines TRBV7-9 with TRBJ2-7; D call uncertain. The V end lost 3 bases, the J end lost 3 bases, and 3 bases lay between the germline ends. In germline, CDR1 is SEHNR, CDR2 FQNEAQ (reference sequence). The CDR3 totals 11 residues. DNA of the CDR3: TGTGCCAGCAGCTTTAACTACGAGCAGTACTTC. Translating gives CASSFNYEQYF.

V is TRBV29-1 and J is TRBJ2-3, with D tentatively TRBD1 (5 bases). From germline, CDR1 is SQVTM and CDR2 ANQGSEA. The CDR3 sequence is 12 residues long. Trimming cost V 5 bases and J 2 bases, with 8 bases left between them. CDR3 in DNA: TGCAGCGTTCAGGGATACACAGATACGCAGTATTTT. This codes for CSVQGYTDTQYF.

V is TRBV5-1 and J is TRBJ2-1, with D hard to call. CDR3 length equals 12 residues. The V gene lost 4 bases and the J gene lost 4 bases, with 6 bases spanning the gap. From germline, CDR1 is SGHRS and CDR2 YFSETQ. In nucleotides, the CDR3 is TGCGCCAGCAGCGGGCGATACAATGAGCAGTTCTTC. This translates into CASSGRYNEQFF.

The chain carries TRBV18 and TRBJ2-5; D call uncertain. Germline V gene sequence: CDR1 KGHSH, CDR2 LQKENI. The CDR3 has 13 residues. V was pared by 3 bases and J by 4 bases, with 9 bases between. In DNA, the CDR3 is TGTGCCAGCTCACCGAATGATCGAGAGACCCAGTACTTC. Amino acid sequence: CASSPNDRETQYF. Based on the CDR3 plus reference TRBV18 and TRBJ2-5, the full variable domain is NAGVMQNPRHLVRRRGQEARLRCSPMKGHSHVYWYRQLPEEGLKFMVYLQKENIIDESGMPKERFSAEFPKEGPSILRIQQVVRGDSAAYFCASSPNDRETQYFGPGTRLLVL.